This TCR beta chain was recorded in a study of breast tumors, draining lymph nodes, adjacent tissues. CDR1 is MNHNS, CDR2 SASEGT, per germline. The CDR3 covers 14 residues. V was cut by 5 bases and J by 9 bases, with 14 bases left in between. This clonotype was recorded at least ten times. The antigen is not known. This may come from a read error, since a much larger clone is one base off. Notes on the study in general: Tumor T cell lymph node origin was a supported hypothesis, not proven. Luminal-like breast cancer showed significantly higher tumor–nontumor repertoire similarity than basal-like.

TCRdb called the multiplex PCR reads again in MiXCR, with one record for every CDR3 protein. The sample includes approximately 22,000 distinct CDR3 sequences, roughly 55% of them seen just once. Sequencing used breast tumor tissue. The TCR was taken from a female donor with breast cancer. Some clones in this sample may be carry-over from other donors' samples. The chain joins TRBV6-1 to TRBJ1-6; perhaps TRBD1 as D (6 bases). The CDR3 nucleotides read TGTGCCAGCAGTCAATTAACAGGGAGTTCACCCCTCCACTTT. It is translated as CASSQLTGSSPLHF.